This TCR beta chain came from a study of CD8+ T cells in alopecia areata (dated by TCRdb to the late 2010s). Study-wide context: The study used high-throughput TCRbeta sequencing to examine T cell clonal expansion in alopecia areata, in both the C3H/HeJ mouse model and human patients. In humans, TCRbeta sequencing was performed on scalp tissue and on sorted CD4+ and CD8+ peripheral blood T cells from healthy controls and from patients with patchy or totalis/universalis alopecia areata. Scalp clonality was compared among normal scalp (n=4), patchy alopecia areata scalp (n=8), and alopecia totalis/universalis scalp (n=8). RNA came from the PAXgene miRNA kit for fixed scalp, the miRNeasy kit for PBMCs, and the RNeasy kit for mouse skin. TCRbeta CDR3 regions were amplified by immunoSEQ multiplex PCR using 35 Vbeta forward and 13 Jbeta reverse primers. Overall results and qualifications from the work: Resident alphabeta T cells in normal human skin are also sequenced, complicating scalp TCR repertoire analysis, unlike mouse skin dominated by gammadelta T cells. Compared with normal scalp, lesional scalp, particularly in alopecia totalis/universalis, had higher clonality and more expanded CD8+ clones, which suggests antigenic drive. Shared TCR sequences between patients were less evident than in mice, which may be partly attributable to HLA diversity in the patient population.

Concerning this clone: What this receptor recognizes is not known. The input lacks base qualities; no much larger clone sits a single base away.

Library method: the immunoSEQ multiplex PCR assay. For TCR sequencing, RNA was extracted from every sample and reverse transcribed into cDNA to serve as template. First-strand cDNA was synthesized using SuperScript III with a 2:1 mix of oligo-dT and random hexamers. A synthetic immune receptor repertoire was used to gauge amplification bias, and whatever bias remained was removed computationally. The paper's data handling went like this. Raw reads were preprocessed for error removal, and CDR3 was defined according to IMGT conventions as running from the conserved cysteine to phenylalanine. Clonality was computed by normalizing Shannon entropy by log2 of the number of productive unique TCRs and subtracting the result from 1. Whether each scalp clone was CD4 or CD8 was inferred by checking scalp TCRbeta sequences against the CD4 and CD8 repertoires from sorted blood. Entries here come from immuneACCESS through TCRdb and include only in-frame sequences with V and J called. Some clones fail to appear in such tables; in the studies checked, an unresolved V gene covers under half of the shortfall, and the cause of the remainder is unknown. Clone size and the V and J calls come from that table; the DNA yielded D and trimming. The sample table shows 120,000 or so clones, and less than 50% are seen once. About 10% of the sample is in the top ten clones.

From alopecia areata patients, peripheral blood was collected along with lesional scalp punch biopsies. After PBMCs were isolated by density centrifugation and stained for CD3, CD4 and CD8, a FACSAria was used to sort CD4+ and CD8+ T cells. As part of a multicenter biomarker study, untreated alopecia areata patients were recruited. Blood CD8+ T cells from roughly five biomarker-study patients were further sorted into NKG2D-low and NKG2D-high fractions. From the cysteine through the phenylalanine, the CDR3 covers 15 amino acids. Only the CDR3 DNA stays, 45 bases, in frame from base 1. The chain is encoded by TRBV1 joined to TRBJ2-7. TRBV1 is a listed pseudogene. This sequence was found in a human donor with alopecia areata. The specimen was NKG2D-low CD8+ T cells sorted from blood. This sample's cell subset or site label indicates: sorted CD8+ NKG2D-low blood T cells. The base sequence is TGCACCAGCAGCCCAGATAAACCCACTGGGATCGAGCAGTACTTC. Its translation is CTSSPDKPTGIEQYF.